This T cell receptor (beta chain) was observed in a study of cytomegalovirus exposure and HLA in healthy donors. This CDR3 is built from 14 residues. CDR1 is MNHNS, CDR2 SASEGT, per germline. V shed 5 bases and J shed 3 bases, with 11 bases lying between them. Vbeta (60) and Jbeta (13) primers were used in the PCR. Method: immunoSEQ multiplex PCR; TCRdb's copy keeps in-frame clones and lacks some. This table holds roughly 120,000 clones, about four fifths found once. The sequenced material came from PBMCs. The receptor was isolated from a male donor in good health and CMV-seropositive. V gene TRBV6-1 combines with J gene TRBJ1-5, with D perhaps matching TRBD1 (6 bases). The CDR3 here is CASSFWTDNQPQHF. The CDR3 nucleotides read TGTGCCAGCAGTTTTTGGACAGACAATCAGCCCCAGCATTTT.